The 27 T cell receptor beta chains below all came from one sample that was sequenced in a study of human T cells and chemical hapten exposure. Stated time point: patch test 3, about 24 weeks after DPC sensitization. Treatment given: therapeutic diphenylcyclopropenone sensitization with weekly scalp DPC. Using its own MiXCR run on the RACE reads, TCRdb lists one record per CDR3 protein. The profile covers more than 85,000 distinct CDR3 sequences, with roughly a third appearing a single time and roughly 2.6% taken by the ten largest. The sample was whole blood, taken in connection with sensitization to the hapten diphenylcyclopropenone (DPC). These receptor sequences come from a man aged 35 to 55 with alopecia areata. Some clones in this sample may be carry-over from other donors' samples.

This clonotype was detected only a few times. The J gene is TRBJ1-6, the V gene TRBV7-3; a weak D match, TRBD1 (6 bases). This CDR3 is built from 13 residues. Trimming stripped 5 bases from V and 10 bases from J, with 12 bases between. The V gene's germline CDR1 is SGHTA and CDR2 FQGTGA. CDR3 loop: CASSVGGRSPLHF. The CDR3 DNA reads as TGTGCCAGCAGCGTAGGGGGACGGTCACCCCTCCACTTT.

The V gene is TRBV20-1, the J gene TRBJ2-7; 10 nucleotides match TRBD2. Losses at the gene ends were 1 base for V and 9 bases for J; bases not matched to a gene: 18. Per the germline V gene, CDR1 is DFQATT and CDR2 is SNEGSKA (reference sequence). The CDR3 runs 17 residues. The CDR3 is CSARALLAGVTYGRQYV. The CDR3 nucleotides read TGCAGTGCTAGAGCCCTTCTAGCGGGGGTAACCTACGGGCGGCAGTACGTC.

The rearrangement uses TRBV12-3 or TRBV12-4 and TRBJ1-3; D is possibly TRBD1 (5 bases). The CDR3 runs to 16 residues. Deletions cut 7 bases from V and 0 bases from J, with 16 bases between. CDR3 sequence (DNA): TGTGCCAGCATCCGGGACTCTCTTTTCTCTGGAAACACCATATATTTT. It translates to CASIRDSLFSGNTIYF.

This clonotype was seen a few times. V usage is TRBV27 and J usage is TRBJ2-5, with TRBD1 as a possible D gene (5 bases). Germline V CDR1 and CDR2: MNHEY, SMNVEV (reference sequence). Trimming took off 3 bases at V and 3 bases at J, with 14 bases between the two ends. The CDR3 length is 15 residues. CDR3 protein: CASSFLGRAKETQYF. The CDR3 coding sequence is TGTGCCAGCAGTTTCCTGGGCAGGGCTAAAGAGACCCAGTACTTC.

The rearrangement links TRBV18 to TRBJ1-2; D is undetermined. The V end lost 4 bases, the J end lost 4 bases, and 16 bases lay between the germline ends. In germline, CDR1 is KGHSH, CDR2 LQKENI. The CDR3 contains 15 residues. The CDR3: CASSRLQQDSYGYTF. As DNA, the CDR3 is TGTGCCAGCTCACGATTACAGCAGGACTCCTATGGCTACACCTTC.

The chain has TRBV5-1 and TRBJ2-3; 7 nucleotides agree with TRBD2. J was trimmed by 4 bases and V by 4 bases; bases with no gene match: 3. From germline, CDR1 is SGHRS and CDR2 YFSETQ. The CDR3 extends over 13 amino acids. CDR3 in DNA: TGCGCCAGCAGCAGGCGGGAGTCAGATACGCAGTATTTT. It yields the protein CASSRRESDTQYF.

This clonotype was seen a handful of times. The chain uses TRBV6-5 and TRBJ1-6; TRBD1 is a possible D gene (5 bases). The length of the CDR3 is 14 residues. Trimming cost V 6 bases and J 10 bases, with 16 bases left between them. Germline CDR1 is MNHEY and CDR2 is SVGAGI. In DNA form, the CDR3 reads TGTGCCAGCAGACCGCACCAGGGAGAGTCACCCCTCCACTTT. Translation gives CASRPHQGESPLHF.

The CDR3 is CASSVLPFGTGTFYEQYF. DNA for the CDR3: TGCGCCAGCAGCGTACTGCCCTTTGGGACAGGGACCTTCTACGAGCAGTACTTC. The chain employs TRBV5-1 and TRBJ2-7, with 9 bases aligning to TRBD1. CDR1 SGHRS and CDR2 YFSETQ come from the germline V gene. The length of the CDR3 is 18 residues. J gave up 3 bases and V 4 bases, and 17 bases lay outside the gene matches. The full variable domain, its missing parts supplied by reference TRBV5-1 and TRBJ2-7, is KAGVTQTPRYLIKTRGQQVTLSCSPISGHRSVSWYQQTPGQGLQFLFEYFSETQRNKGNFPGRFSGRQFSNSRSEMNVSTLELGDSALYLCASSVLPFGTGTFYEQYFGPGTRLTVT.

CDR3 loop: CASSKQTCTDEQYV. DNA of the CDR3: TGTGCCAGCAGCAAGCAGACTTGTACGGACGAGCAGTACGTC. This chain connects TRBV21-1 to TRBJ2-7. TRBV21-1 is classified as a pseudogene. CDR3 length equals 14 residues.

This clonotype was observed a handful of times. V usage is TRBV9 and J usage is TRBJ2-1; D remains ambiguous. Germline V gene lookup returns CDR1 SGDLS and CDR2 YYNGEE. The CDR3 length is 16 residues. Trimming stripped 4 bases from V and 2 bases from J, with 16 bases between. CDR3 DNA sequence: TGTGCCAGCAGCATAACCCCCCTAGATACCTACAATGAGCAGTTCTTC. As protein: CASSITPLDTYNEQFF.

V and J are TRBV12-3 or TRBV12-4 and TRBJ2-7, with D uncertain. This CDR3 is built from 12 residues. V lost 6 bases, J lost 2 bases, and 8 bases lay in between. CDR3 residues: CASSLTAYEQYF. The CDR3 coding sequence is TGTGCCAGCAGCCTTACAGCCTACGAGCAGTACTTC.

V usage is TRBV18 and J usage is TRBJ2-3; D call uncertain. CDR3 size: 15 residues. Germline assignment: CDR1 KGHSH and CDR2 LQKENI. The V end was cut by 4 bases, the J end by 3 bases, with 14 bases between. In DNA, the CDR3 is TGTGCCAGCTCACTCTCGTCCCCAGGTACAGATACGCAGTATTTT. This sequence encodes CASSLSSPGTDTQYF. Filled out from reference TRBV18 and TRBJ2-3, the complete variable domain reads NAGVMQNPRHLVRRRGQEARLRCSPMKGHSHVYWYRQLPEEGLKFMVYLQKENIIDESGMPKERFSAEFPKEGPSILRIQQVVRGDSAAYFCASSLSSPGTDTQYFGPGTRLTVL.

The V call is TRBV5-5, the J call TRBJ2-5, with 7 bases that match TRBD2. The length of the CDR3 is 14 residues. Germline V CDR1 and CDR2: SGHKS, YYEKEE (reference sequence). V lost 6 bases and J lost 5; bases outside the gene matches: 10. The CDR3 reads CASNLMRERETQYF. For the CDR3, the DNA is TGTGCCAGCAACCTGATGCGGGAGAGGGAGACCCAGTACTTC.

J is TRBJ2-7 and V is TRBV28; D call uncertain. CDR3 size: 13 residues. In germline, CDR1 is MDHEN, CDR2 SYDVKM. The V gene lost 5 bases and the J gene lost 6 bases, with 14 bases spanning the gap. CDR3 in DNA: TGTGCCAGCAGTCCAGGATTGGGATCCGAGCAGTACTTC. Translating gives CASSPGLGSEQYF.

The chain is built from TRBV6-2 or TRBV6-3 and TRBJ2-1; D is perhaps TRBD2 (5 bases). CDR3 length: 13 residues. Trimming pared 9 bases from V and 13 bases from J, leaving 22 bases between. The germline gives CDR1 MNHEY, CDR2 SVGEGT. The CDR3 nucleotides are TGTGCCAGTTGCCCTCCCGCTAGCCGGTTCCAGTTCTTC. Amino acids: CASCPPASRFQFF.

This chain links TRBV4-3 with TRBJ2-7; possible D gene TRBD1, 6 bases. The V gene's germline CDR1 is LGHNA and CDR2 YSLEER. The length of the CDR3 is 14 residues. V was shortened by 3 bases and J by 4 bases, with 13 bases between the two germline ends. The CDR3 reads CASSHRFTGYEQYF. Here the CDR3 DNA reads TGCGCCAGCAGCCACCGATTCACAGGGTACGAGCAGTACTTC.

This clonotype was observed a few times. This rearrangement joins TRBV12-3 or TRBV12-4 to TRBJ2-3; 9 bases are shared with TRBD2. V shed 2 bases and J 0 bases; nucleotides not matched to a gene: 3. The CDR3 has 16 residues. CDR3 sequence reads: CASSLTSGLSTDTQYF. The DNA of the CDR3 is TGTGCCAGCAGTTTAACTAGCGGGCTAAGCACAGATACGCAGTATTTT.

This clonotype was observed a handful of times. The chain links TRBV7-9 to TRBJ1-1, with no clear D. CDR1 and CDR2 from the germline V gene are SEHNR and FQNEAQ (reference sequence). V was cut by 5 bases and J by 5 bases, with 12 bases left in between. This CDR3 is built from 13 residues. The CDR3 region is CASSLDSWTEAFF. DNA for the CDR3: TGTGCCAGCAGCCTCGATTCATGGACTGAAGCTTTCTTT.

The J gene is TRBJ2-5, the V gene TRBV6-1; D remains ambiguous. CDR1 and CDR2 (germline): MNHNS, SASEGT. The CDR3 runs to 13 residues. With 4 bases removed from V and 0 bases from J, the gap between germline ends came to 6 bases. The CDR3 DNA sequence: TGTGCCAGCAGTGTACGAGACCAAGAGACCCAGTACTTC. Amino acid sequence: CASSVRDQETQYF.

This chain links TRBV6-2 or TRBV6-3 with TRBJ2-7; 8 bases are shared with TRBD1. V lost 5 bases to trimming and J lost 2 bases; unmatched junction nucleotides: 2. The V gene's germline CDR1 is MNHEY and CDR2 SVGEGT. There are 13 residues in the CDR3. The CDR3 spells CASSPTGAYEQYF. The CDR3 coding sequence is TGTGCCAGCAGTCCGACAGGGGCCTACGAGCAGTACTTC.

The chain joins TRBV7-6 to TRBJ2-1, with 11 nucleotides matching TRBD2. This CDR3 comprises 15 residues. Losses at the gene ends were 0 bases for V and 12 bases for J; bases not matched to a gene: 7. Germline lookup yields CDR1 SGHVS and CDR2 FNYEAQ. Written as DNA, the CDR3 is TGTGCCAGCAGCTTAGCAACTAGCGGGAGTATCGGGCAGTTCTTC. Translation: CASSLATSGSIGQFF.

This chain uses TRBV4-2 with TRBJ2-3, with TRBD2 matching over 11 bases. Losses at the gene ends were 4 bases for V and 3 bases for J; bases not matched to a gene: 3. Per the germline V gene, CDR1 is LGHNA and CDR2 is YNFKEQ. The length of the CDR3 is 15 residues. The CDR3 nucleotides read TGTGCCAGCAGCCCAGGGACTAGCGGTACAGATACGCAGTATTTT. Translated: CASSPGTSGTDTQYF.

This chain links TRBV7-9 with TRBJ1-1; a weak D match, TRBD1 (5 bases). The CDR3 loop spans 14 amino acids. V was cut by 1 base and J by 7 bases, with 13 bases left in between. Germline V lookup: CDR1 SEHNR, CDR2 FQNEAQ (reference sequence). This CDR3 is CASSLGMQGREAFF. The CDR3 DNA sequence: TGTGCCAGCAGCTTAGGCATGCAGGGACGTGAAGCTTTCTTT.

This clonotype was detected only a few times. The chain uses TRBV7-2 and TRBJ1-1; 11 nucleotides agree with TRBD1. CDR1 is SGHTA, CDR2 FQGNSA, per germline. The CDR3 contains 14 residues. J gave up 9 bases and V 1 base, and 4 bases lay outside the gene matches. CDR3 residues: CASSLGTGGLKAFF. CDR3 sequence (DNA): TGTGCCAGCAGCTTAGGGACAGGGGGCTTGAAAGCTTTCTTT.

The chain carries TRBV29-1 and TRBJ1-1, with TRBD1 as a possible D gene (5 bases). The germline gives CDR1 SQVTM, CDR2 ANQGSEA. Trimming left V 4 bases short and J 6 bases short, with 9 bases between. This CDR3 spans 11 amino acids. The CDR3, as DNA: TGCAGCGTTGTCAGGGCCCCTGAAGCTTTCTTT. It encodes CSVVRAPEAFF.

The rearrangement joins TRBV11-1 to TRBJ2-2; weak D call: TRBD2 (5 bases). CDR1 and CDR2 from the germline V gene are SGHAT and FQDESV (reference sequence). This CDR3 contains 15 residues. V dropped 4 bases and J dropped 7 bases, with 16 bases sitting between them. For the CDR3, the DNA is TGTGCCAGCAGCTCAGGACTCTCCCTTGGCGGGGAGCTGTTTTTT. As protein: CASSSGLSLGGELFF.

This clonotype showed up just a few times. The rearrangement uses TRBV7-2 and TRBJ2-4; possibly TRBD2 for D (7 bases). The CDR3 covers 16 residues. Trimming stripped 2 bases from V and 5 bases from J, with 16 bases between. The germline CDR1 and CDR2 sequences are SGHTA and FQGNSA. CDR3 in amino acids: CASSLREIGGENIQYF. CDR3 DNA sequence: TGTGCCAGCAGCTTAAGGGAAATAGGGGGGGAAAACATTCAGTACTTC.